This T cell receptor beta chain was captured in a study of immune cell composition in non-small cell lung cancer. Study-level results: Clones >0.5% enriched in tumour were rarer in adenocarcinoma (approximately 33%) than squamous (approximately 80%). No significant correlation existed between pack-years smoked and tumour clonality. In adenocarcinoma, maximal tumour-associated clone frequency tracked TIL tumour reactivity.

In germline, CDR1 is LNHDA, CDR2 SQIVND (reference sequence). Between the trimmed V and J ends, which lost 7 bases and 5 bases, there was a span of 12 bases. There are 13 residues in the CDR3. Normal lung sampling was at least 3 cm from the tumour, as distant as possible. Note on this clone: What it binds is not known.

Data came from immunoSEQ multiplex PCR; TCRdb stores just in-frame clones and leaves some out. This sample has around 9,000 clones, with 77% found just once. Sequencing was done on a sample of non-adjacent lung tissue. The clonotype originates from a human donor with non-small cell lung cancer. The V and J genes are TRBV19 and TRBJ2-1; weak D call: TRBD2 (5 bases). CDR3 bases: TGTGCCAGTATGCGGGCCAGAGACAATGAGCAGTTCTTC. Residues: CASMRARDNEQFF.